Listed below are T cell receptor beta chains from one sample, sequenced in a study of vaccination and CD4 T cells after COVID-19. These receptors' antigens are unknown. TCRdb re-analysed the PCR reads in MiXCR, keeping a single row per CDR3 protein. This sample has 12,000 or so distinct CDR3 sequences, with approximately 61% found just once. The material sequenced was CD4+ T cells from blood, cultured in vitro. These receptors were collected from a human donor who had recovered from COVID-19. The CDR3 runs from the conserved cysteine through the conserved F or W. The order of the fields is J gene, clone size, D gene, V gene, CDR3 DNA, CDR3 protein. D genes are given only for firm matches. Some rows have no size entry. The others give once, few or many, or a class for an expanded clone.

TRBJ1-5	NA	NA	TRBV7-2	TGTGCCAGCAGCTTAGTTCAAGGGTCAAGGGAGCATTTT	CASSLVQGSREHF
TRBJ2-3	few	TRBD2	TRBV20-1	TGCAGTGCTACCCCTCTAGCGGGTCTGACAGATACGCAGTATTTT	CSATPLAGLTDTQYF
TRBJ1-1	NA	NA	TRBV27	TGTGCCAGCAGTTTATGGGGGCAGGGCACTGAAGCTTTCTTT	CASSLWGQGTEAFF
TRBJ1-6	NA	NA	TRBV14	TGTGCCAGCAGCCAAGCTCTGGATTCACCCCTCCACTTT	CASSQALDSPLHF
TRBJ2-7	large	NA	TRBV7-6	TGTGCCAGCAGCTTAGGTCGTGATTCACAGATAACCTACGAGCAGTACTTC	CASSLGRDSQITYEQYF
TRBJ2-3	NA	NA	TRBV10-3	TGTGCCATCAGTAGCTCGGGGTCTATTACGGATACGCAGTATTTT	CAISSSGSITDTQYF
TRBJ1-6	once	NA	TRBV28	TGTGCCAGCAGGACCGGGATAGAAGGTTCACCCCTCCACTTT	CASRTGIEGSPLHF
TRBJ1-3	medium-sized	TRBD1	TRBV7-3	TGTGCCAGCAGCTTAATGCCCCCGGGACAGGGAGGAAACACCATATATTTT	CASSLMPPGQGGNTIYF
TRBJ2-3	NA	NA	TRBV20-1	TGCAGTGCTAAGGGGAGCACAGATACGCAGTATTTT	CSAKGSTDTQYF
TRBJ2-3	once	NA	TRBV27	TGTGCCAGCAGTTTAGAGGGGAGTACAGATACGCAGTATTTT	CASSLEGSTDTQYF
TRBJ2-1	few	NA	TRBV11-3	TGTGCCAGCTCAGGAGGGGGGAATGAGCAGTTCTTC	CASSGGGNEQFF
TRBJ2-2	few	NA	TRBV19	TGTGCCACGCGGTCTCAGGGCAACACCGGGGAGCTGTTTTTT	CATRSQGNTGELFF
TRBJ2-2	once	NA	TRBV28	TGTGCCAGCAGTTTAGGAAGAAGGTCCAGGACCGGGGAGCTGTTTTTT	CASSLGRRSRTGELFF
TRBJ1-5	once	TRBD1	TRBV18	TGTGCCAGCTCACCAAGGACAGGGTTTAGCAATCAGCCCCAGCATTTT	CASSPRTGFSNQPQHF
TRBJ2-7	NA	NA	TRBV10-2	TGCGCCAGCACCCCCGGGGTGGTTGGGACCTACGAGCAGTACTTC	CASTPGVVGTYEQYF
TRBJ2-5	NA	NA	TRBV21-1	TGTGCCAGCACCTCAGGGCAAGAGACCCAGTACTTC	CASTSGQETQYF
TRBJ1-6	few	TRBD1	TRBV7-2	TGTGCCAGCAGCTTAGCCATCCAGGGGGCAGGGATGTCCTATAATTCACCCCTCCACTTT	CASSLAIQGAGMSYNSPLHF
TRBJ2-3	NA	NA	TRBV7-9	TGTGCCAGCAGCTTAGGGGCAGGGGCACCTAGCACAGATACGCAGTATTTT	CASSLGAGAPSTDTQYF
TRBJ1-1	NA	TRBD1	TRBV6-5	TGTGCCAGCAGTTACCCTACAGGGGATCACACTGAAGCTTTCTTT	CASSYPTGDHTEAFF
TRBJ1-5	NA	TRBD1	TRBV10-3	TGTGCCATCAGTGACCGGGACAGGGGCAGCAATCAGCCCCAGCATTTT	CAISDRDRGSNQPQHF
TRBJ1-1	NA	TRBD1	TRBV29-1	TGCAGCCTAGGACAGGGTAACACTGAAGCTTTCTTT	CSLGQGNTEAFF
TRBJ1-1	NA	TRBD1	TRBV20-1	TGCAGTGCTAGAGATTGGGCAACACAGGGGGCGGCTGAAGCTTTCTTT	CSARDWATQGAAEAFF
TRBJ2-1	NA	NA	TRBV19	TGTGCCAGTACAAGCGCTCAGTCCTACAATGAGCAGTTCTTC	CASTSAQSYNEQFF
TRBJ2-1	NA	TRBD1	TRBV20-1	TGCAGTGCTAGGGCCAGGGGGCTCAGCTCCTACAATGAGCAGTTCTTC	CSARARGLSSYNEQFF
TRBJ1-6	few	NA	TRBV27	TGTGCCAGCAGTTACCGGGACCCCAATCCGCTGAATAATTCACCCCTCCACTTT	CASSYRDPNPLNNSPLHF
TRBJ1-2	NA	TRBD1	TRBV12-5	TGTGCTAGTGCCCTGACAGGGCTGGACTATGGCTACACCTTC	CASALTGLDYGYTF
TRBJ1-2	NA	NA	TRBV20-1	TGCAGTGCTAGAGATCCGGGGGCTGCCTATGGCTACACCTTC	CSARDPGAAYGYTF
TRBJ1-2	once	TRBD1	TRBV30	TGTGCCTGGAGCCCTACCCTCCGGGACAGCGGCTACACCTTC	CAWSPTLRDSGYTF
TRBJ1-2	NA	NA	TRBV11-2	TGTGCCAGCAGCTTAGATGGGATTTACTATGGCTACACCTTC	CASSLDGIYYGYTF
TRBJ2-6	NA	NA	TRBV7-9	TGTGCCAGCAGCTTAGGGCAAGGGGTATCTGGGGCCAACGTCCTGACTTTC	CASSLGQGVSGANVLTF
TRBJ1-5	NA	NA	TRBV7-2	TGTGCCAGCAGCTTAGGTTTGGGGCCCCAGCATTTT	CASSLGLGPQHF
TRBJ1-5	NA	TRBD1	TRBV27	TGTGCCAGCAGACCTTCATTTTTGGACAGGGGGCGGGCTCAGCCCCAGCATTTT	CASRPSFLDRGRAQPQHF
TRBJ2-7	NA	NA	TRBV30	TGTGCCTGGAGTTTAAGCGGGGACAACTCCCTATACTACGAGCAGTACTTC	CAWSLSGDNSLYYEQYF
TRBJ1-1	NA	TRBD1	TRBV20-1	TGCAGTGCGAGTAGACAGGGGGGCACTGAAGCTTTCTTT	CSASRQGGTEAFF
TRBJ2-5	few	TRBD2	TRBV10-3	TGTGCCATCAGTGAGAATGGAGAGACTAGCGTGCGGGAGACCCAGTACTTC	CAISENGETSVRETQYF
TRBJ2-7	NA	NA	TRBV10-1	TGCGCCAGCAGTGAGTCGCTGGGAAGGTCCTACGAGCAGTACTTC	CASSESLGRSYEQYF
TRBJ1-6	NA	TRBD1	TRBV6-5	TGTGCCAGCAGTTACTCCAGGGGGCGAAGAGATTCACCCCTCCACTTT	CASSYSRGRRDSPLHF
TRBJ1-2	few	NA	TRBV11-3	TGTGCCAGCAGCTCCCCACTGGGGGAAGGCTACACCTTC	CASSSPLGEGYTF
TRBJ1-2	few	NA	TRBV20-1	TGCAGTGCTCTTATCGGTCACTATGGCTACACCTTC	CSALIGHYGYTF
TRBJ2-2	NA	NA	TRBV11-2	TGTGCCAGCAGCTTGGAGGAGACCGGGGAGCTGTTTTTT	CASSLEETGELFF
TRBJ2-5	NA	TRBD1	TRBV11-3	TGTGCCAGCAGCAAGACAGGGGGGCCCGGCGAGACCCAGTACTTC	CASSKTGGPGETQYF
TRBJ2-5	few	TRBD2	TRBV20-1	TGCAGTGCAACCCTTGGGCGGGGGGAGACCCAGTACTTC	CSATLGRGETQYF
TRBJ1-5	few	NA	TRBV7-8	TGTGCCAGCAGCGGAGGGACGTTTAGCAATCAGCCCCAGCATTTT	CASSGGTFSNQPQHF
TRBJ1-5	NA	TRBD1	TRBV2	TGTGCCAGCAGTGGCCAAAGAGACAGGGGTGGGAGCAATCAGCCCCAGCATTTT	CASSGQRDRGGSNQPQHF
TRBJ2-7	NA	TRBD2	TRBV15	TGTGCCACCAGCAGAGATTTAATGGGCGGGACTAGCTACGAGCAGTACTTC	CATSRDLMGGTSYEQYF
TRBJ1-3	few	NA	TRBV20-1	TGCAGTGCAAGGCCCCCAGGGAGCTCTGGAAACACCATATATTTT	CSARPPGSSGNTIYF
TRBJ2-5	once	TRBD2	TRBV12-3/TRBV12-4	TGTGCCAGCAGCGTAGGCGTCGGGGGGGAGACCCAGTACTTC	CASSVGVGGETQYF
TRBJ1-5	NA	TRBD1	TRBV6-1	TGTGCCAGCAGTCCACGACAGGGGAGAATGCCCCAGCATTTT	CASSPRQGRMPQHF
TRBJ2-3	NA	TRBD2	TRBV5-1	TGCGCCAGCAGCTTTGCGGGGGGGGCAGATACGCAGTATTTT	CASSFAGGADTQYF
TRBJ2-5	NA	NA	TRBV28	TGTGCCAGCAGTCCATCAAAACGGACAGTTGGTGTGGAGACCCAGTACTTC	CASSPSKRTVGVETQYF
TRBJ2-1	once	TRBD2	TRBV10-1	TGCGCCAGCAGCGGGACTAGCGGGGGGCCCTACAATGAGCAGTTCTTC	CASSGTSGGPYNEQFF
TRBJ2-3	few	NA	TRBV11-2	TGTGCCAGCAGCTTAGAGGTCTGGCCCACAGATACGCAGTATTTT	CASSLEVWPTDTQYF
TRBJ2-5	NA	TRBD2	TRBV4-1	TGCGCCAGCAGCCAGGGTAGGCTAGCGGAAGAGACCCAGTACTTC	CASSQGRLAEETQYF
TRBJ2-3	NA	TRBD2	TRBV7-7	TGTGCCAGCAGCAGGCTAGCGGGGGGGGTAGATACGCAGTATTTT	CASSRLAGGVDTQYF
TRBJ2-3	NA	NA	TRBV4-3	TGCGCCAGCAGCCAAGTTGGGCCAGGGGCCCTATCTAGCACAGATACGCAGTATTTT	CASSQVGPGALSSTDTQYF
TRBJ2-5	NA	TRBD2	TRBV7-9	TGTGCCAGCAGCTTAGAGGCGGCTAGCGGGAGTGAGACCCAGTACTTC	CASSLEAASGSETQYF
TRBJ1-5	once	NA	TRBV27	TGTGCCAGCACGGGTAGGGGAGGGACTCAGCCCCAGCATTTT	CASTGRGGTQPQHF
TRBJ2-5	NA	TRBD2	TRBV5-4	TGTGCCAGCACTAGCGGGGGCCTCCAAGAGACCCAGTACTTC	CASTSGGLQETQYF
TRBJ2-7	NA	NA	TRBV20-1	TGCAGTGCTAGGAATTACCAGGGCCTCTACGAGCAGTACTTC	CSARNYQGLYEQYF
TRBJ2-2	NA	NA	TRBV7-9	TGTGCCAGCAGCTTTAGCGCGAACACCGGGGAGCTGTTTTTT	CASSFSANTGELFF